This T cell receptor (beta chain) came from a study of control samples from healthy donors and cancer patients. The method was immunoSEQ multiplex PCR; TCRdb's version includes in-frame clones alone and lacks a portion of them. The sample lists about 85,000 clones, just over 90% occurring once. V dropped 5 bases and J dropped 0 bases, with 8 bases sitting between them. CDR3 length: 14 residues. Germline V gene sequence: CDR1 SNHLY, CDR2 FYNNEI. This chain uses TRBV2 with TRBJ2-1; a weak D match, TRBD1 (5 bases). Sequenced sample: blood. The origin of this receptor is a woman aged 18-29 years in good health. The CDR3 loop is CASSLQGSYNEQFF. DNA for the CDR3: TGTGCCAGCAGTCTCCAGGGCTCCTACAATGAGCAGTTCTTC.